The subject of this entry is one TCR beta chain. Original processing notes: Estimation of nucleated cell counts was performed using reference gene primer amplification. Generated by immunoSEQ multiplex PCR, the TCRdb table keeps only in-frame clones and is missing some. V, J and clone size were drawn from that table, and D and trimming were deduced from the DNA. The table shows roughly 180,000 clones, with around 86% occurring only once. These data originate in a study of blood T cell repertoires in COVID-19. Overall study context: Acute and convalescent COVID-19 samples came from the United States, Italy and Spain. Nucleic acid was either cDNA or gDNA, and it came from T cells, B-cell-depleted T cells, or PBMCs.

Germline V gene lookup returns CDR1 SGHRS and CDR2 YFSETQ. With V trimmed by 2 bases and J by 5 bases, 3 bases remained unmatched. The CDR3 has 14 amino acids. V gene TRBV5-1 combines with J gene TRBJ1-2; 10 nucleotides agree with TRBD1. This receptor was obtained from a woman between 25 and 40 years old with active or convalescent COVID-19. The sample taken for sequencing was peripheral blood. CDR3 sequence reads: CASSFPDRGYGYTF. CDR3 DNA sequence: TGCGCCAGCAGCTTTCCGGACAGGGGGTATGGCTACACCTTC.